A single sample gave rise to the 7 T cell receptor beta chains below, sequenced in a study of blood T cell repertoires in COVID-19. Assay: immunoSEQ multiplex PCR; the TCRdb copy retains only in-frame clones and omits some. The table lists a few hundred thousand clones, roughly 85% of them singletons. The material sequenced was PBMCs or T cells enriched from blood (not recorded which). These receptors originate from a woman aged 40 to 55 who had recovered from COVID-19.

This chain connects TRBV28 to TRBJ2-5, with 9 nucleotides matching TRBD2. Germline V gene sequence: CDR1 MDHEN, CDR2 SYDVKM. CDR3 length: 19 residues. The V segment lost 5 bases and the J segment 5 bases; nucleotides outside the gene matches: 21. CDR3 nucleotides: TGTGCCAGCAGTCCCCTTAGGGCTAGCGGGATCACGGCCGTCGAGACCCAGTACTTC. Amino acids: CASSPLRASGITAVETQYF.

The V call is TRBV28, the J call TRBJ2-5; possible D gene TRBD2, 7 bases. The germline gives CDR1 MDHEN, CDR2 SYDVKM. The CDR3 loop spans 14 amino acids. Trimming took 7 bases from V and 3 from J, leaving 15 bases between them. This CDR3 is CASTRGGFKETQYF. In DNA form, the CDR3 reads TGTGCCAGCACGAGGGGGGGGTTCAAAGAGACCCAGTACTTC.

CDR3 coding DNA: TGTGCCAGCAGCTCACTGAGGGACTCCCGGGGCGACATTCAGTACTTC. Translation gives CASSSLRDSRGDIQYF. The rearrangement joins TRBV11-2 to TRBJ2-4, with a weak D call TRBD2 (6 bases). Trimming pared 4 bases from V and 8 bases from J, leaving 21 bases between. Germline CDR1 reads SGHAT; CDR2 reads FQNNGV. This CDR3 is built from 16 residues. Combining the CDR3 with reference TRBV11-2 and TRBJ2-4 gives the whole variable domain EAGVAQSPRYKIIEKRQSVAFWCNPISGHATLYWYQQILGQGPKLLIQFQNNGVVDDSQLPKDRFSAERLKGVDSTLKIQPAKLEDSAVYLCASSSLRDSRGDIQYFGAGTRLSVL.

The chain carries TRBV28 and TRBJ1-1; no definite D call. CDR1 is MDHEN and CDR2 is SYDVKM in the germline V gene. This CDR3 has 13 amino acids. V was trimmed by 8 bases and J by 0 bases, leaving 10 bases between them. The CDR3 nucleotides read TGTGCCAGCCCTGCCGCAGTGAACACTGAAGCTTTCTTT. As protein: CASPAAVNTEAFF.

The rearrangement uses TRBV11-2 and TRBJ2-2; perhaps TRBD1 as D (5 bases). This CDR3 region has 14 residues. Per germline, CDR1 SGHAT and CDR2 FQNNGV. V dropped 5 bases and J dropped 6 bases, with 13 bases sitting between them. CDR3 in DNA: TGTGCCAGCAGCCAGCAGGGTGTGGCCGGGGAGCTGTTTTTT. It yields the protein CASSQQGVAGELFF.

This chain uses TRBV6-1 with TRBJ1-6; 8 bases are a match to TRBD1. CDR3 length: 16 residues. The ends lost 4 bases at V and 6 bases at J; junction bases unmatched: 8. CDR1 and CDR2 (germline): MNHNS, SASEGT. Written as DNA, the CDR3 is TGTGCCAGCAGTGGACTGGCGGGACAGGTTAATTCACCCCTCCACTTT. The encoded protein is CASSGLAGQVNSPLHF.

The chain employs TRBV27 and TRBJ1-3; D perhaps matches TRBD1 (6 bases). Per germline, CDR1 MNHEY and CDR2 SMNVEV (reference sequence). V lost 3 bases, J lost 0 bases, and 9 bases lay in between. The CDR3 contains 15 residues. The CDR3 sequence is CASSLRGSSGNTIYF. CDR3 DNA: TGTGCCAGCAGTTTGAGGGGGAGCTCTGGAAACACCATATATTTT.